The next 21 T cell receptor beta chains were all read from a single sample in a study of T cell repertoires in cytomegalovirus infection. TCRdb itself ran the reads through MiXCR, one entry per CDR3 protein. Of 300,000 to 400,000 distinct CDR3 sequences in the sample, under 35% are singletons; the top ten hold 15% to 20%. No antigen is known for these receptors. Sequenced material: cultured PBMCs, taken from culture after CMV antigen stimulation. These receptors all stem from a human donor in good health (CMV status not recorded). Some clones in this sample may be carry-over from other donors' samples.

This clonotype was detected a few times. This rearrangement joins TRBV9 to TRBJ1-1; no definite D call. Trimming removed 0 bases at V and 4 bases at J, with 10 bases between. This CDR3 has 14 residues. The germline V gene has CDR1 SGDLS and CDR2 YYNGEE. CDR3: CASSVGVQVTEAFF. The DNA for the CDR3 is TGTGCCAGCAGCGTAGGGGTGCAGGTCACTGAAGCTTTCTTT.

This clonotype was observed many times. The chain couples TRBV6-1 to TRBJ1-4, with TRBD1 matching 9 bases. V shed 6 bases, J shed 8 bases, and the junction held 10 bases outside the gene matches. Per germline, CDR1 MNHNS and CDR2 SASEGT. This CDR3 is built from 15 residues. The CDR3: CASSLTGGLGEKLFF. CDR3 sequence (DNA): TGTGCCAGCAGCCTTACAGGGGGCCTCGGCGAAAAACTGTTTTTT.

This clonotype was counted many times. The chain uses TRBV6-1 and TRBJ1-1; 7 nucleotides line up with TRBD1. The CDR3 totals 13 residues. V dropped 8 bases and J dropped 3; count of bases not matched to a gene: 6. Germline CDR1 is MNHNS and CDR2 is SASEGT. The CDR3 spells CASGRQGYTEAFF. CDR3 DNA sequence: TGTGCCAGCGGGAGACAGGGTTACACTGAAGCTTTCTTT.

This clonotype was seen ten or more times. V gene TRBV7-2 combines with J gene TRBJ1-1; D might be TRBD1 (5 bases). Trimming shortened V by 1 base and J by 0 bases, and 9 bases separated the two germline ends. Germline lookup yields CDR1 SGHTA and CDR2 FQGNSA. The CDR3 runs to 15 residues. CDR3 in amino acids: CASSLGGGMNTEAFF. The CDR3 DNA follows: TGTGCCAGCAGCTTAGGGGGCGGGATGAACACTGAAGCTTTCTTT.

The rearrangement links TRBV7-9 to TRBJ2-2, with 9 bases that match TRBD1. Germline CDR1 reads SEHNR; CDR2 reads FQNEAQ (reference sequence). This CDR3 spans 15 amino acids. After removal of 7 bases from V and 4 bases from J, the junction contained 7 bases not matched to a gene. The CDR3 region is CASTGQGYVTGELFF. The CDR3 DNA is TGTGCCAGCACCGGACAGGGGTATGTCACCGGGGAGCTGTTTTTT. The whole variable domain, filled in from reference TRBV7-9 and TRBJ2-2, reads DTGVSQNPRHKITKRGQNVTFRCDPISEHNRLYWYRQTLGQGPEFLTYFQNEAQLEKSRLLSDRFSAERPKGSFSTLEIQRTEQGDSAMYLCASTGQGYVTGELFFGEGSRLTVL.

The V gene is TRBV6-1, the J gene TRBJ1-1; tentative D call: TRBD1 (6 bases). Trimming shortened V by 8 bases and J by 1 base, and 14 bases separated the two germline ends. CDR3 size: 14 residues. CDR1 and CDR2 from the germline V gene are MNHNS and SASEGT. CDR3 in amino acids: CASERDISNTEAFF. The CDR3 bases are TGTGCCAGCGAGAGGGACATCTCGAACACTGAAGCTTTCTTT.

Only one count was recorded for this clonotype. The rearrangement links TRBV20-1 to TRBJ1-6; a weak D match, TRBD1 (6 bases). Germline V gives CDR1 DFQATT, CDR2 SNEGSKA (reference sequence). The length of the CDR3 is 16 residues. V was clipped by 1 base and J by 6 bases, with 16 bases between them. In DNA form, the CDR3 reads TGCAGTGCTAGAGGGGGAGCGCCAGGGGCTAATTCACCCCTCCACTTT. Amino acids: CSARGGAPGANSPLHF.

This clonotype was counted a single time. The CDR3 loop reads CASSEAGGEKLFF. CDR3 in DNA: TGTGCCAGCAGTGAAGCTGGGGGCGAAAAACTGTTTTTT. The gene calls are TRBV6-1 and TRBJ1-4, with a possible D match to TRBD1 (6 bases). The V gene lost 0 bases and the J gene lost 8 bases, with 7 bases spanning the gap. This CDR3 contains 13 residues. The germline CDR1 and CDR2 sequences are MNHNS and SASEGT.

This sequence joins TRBV7-9 and TRBJ1-1, with 7 bases fitting TRBD1. CDR1 SEHNR and CDR2 FQNEAQ come from the germline V gene (reference sequence). The CDR3 length is 16 residues. J gave up 3 bases and V 5 bases, and 12 bases lay outside the gene matches. CDR3 nucleotide sequence: TGTGCCAGCAGCCCGATGACAGGGAATCATTACACTGAAGCTTTCTTT. Translated: CASSPMTGNHYTEAFF.

The V call is TRBV20-1, the J call TRBJ1-1; 9 bases map to TRBD1. Germline V gene lookup returns CDR1 DFQATT and CDR2 SNEGSKA (reference sequence). The CDR3 is 14 residues long. The ends lost 5 bases at V and 1 base at J; junction bases unmatched: 5. The CDR3 region is CSAGQGKGNTEAFF. The CDR3 nucleotides are TGCAGTGCTGGACAGGGGAAAGGGAACACTGAAGCTTTCTTT.

In regard to this clonotype: An end of the junction differs from the germline gene, which may be a read error. This chain connects TRBV5-3 to TRBJ2-1; the D gene could be TRBD1 or TRBD2 (5 bases each). TRBV5-3 is assigned to the ORF class and has an uncertain function. The CDR3 is 14 amino acids. The CDR3: CASSWQRDPDEQFF. The CDR3 DNA is TGTGCCAGCAGCTGGCAGAGGGACCCCGATGAGCAGTTCTTC.

V usage is TRBV29-1 and J usage is TRBJ2-1; 10 nucleotides line up with TRBD2. Per the germline V gene, CDR1 is SQVTM and CDR2 is ANQGSEA. The CDR3 length is 13 residues. V shed 4 bases and J 4 bases; nucleotides not matched to a gene: 1. The CDR3: CSVGSGRYNEQFF. CDR3 sequence (DNA): TGCAGCGTTGGTAGCGGGAGGTACAATGAGCAGTTCTTC.

This clonotype was counted only a few times. The CDR3 region has the DNA TGTGCCAGCAGTTACTCGGGACTAGCGGGTTACAATGAGCAGTTCTTC. This codes for CASSYSGLAGYNEQFF. V and J are TRBV6-8 and TRBJ2-1, with 12 bases matching TRBD2. There are 16 residues in the CDR3. J lost 4 bases, V lost 0 bases, and 1 base had no gene match. Germline V CDR1 and CDR2: MNHGY, SAAAGT.

This clonotype has ten or more counts. The CDR3 reads CASRLRGGRGPNSNQPQHF. CDR3 sequence (DNA): TGTGCCAGCAGATTAAGGGGCGGGAGGGGTCCTAATAGCAATCAGCCCCAGCATTTT. This chain uses TRBV6-1 with TRBJ1-5; a weak D match, TRBD1 (5 bases). The CDR3 length is 19 residues. Germline values: CDR1 MNHNS, CDR2 SASEGT. V was clipped by 6 bases and J by 0 bases, with 24 bases between them.

The rearrangement links TRBV30 to TRBJ2-3, with D uncertain. The CDR3 covers 16 residues. Trimming removed 1 base from V and 4 bases from J, with 18 bases in between. CDR1 and CDR2 (germline): GTSNPN, SVGIG (reference sequence). CDR3 coding DNA: TGTGCCTGGAGTGCCACGTACTCCCGAGGATCAGATACGCAGTATTTT. Its translation is CAWSATYSRGSDTQYF.

The chain links TRBV15 to TRBJ1-1; TRBD1 is a possible D gene (5 bases). Trimming shortened V by 4 bases and J by 4 bases, and 16 bases separated the two germline ends. Per the germline V gene, CDR1 is LNHNV and CDR2 is YYDKDF (reference sequence). The CDR3 extends over 15 amino acids. Here the CDR3 reads CATSNPSGAGTEAFF. CDR3 in DNA: TGTGCCACCAGCAACCCAAGCGGGGCCGGCACTGAAGCTTTCTTT.

This clonotype was observed many times. The chain joins TRBV6-1 to TRBJ1-1; 10 bases line up with TRBD1. The ends lost 5 bases at V and 1 base at J; junction bases unmatched: 13. Germline V CDR1 and CDR2: MNHNS, SASEGT. The CDR3 totals 18 residues. CDR3 nucleotide sequence: TGTGCCAGCAGTACCCCACGACAGGGGGCCCCACCGAACACTGAAGCTTTCTTT. This encodes CASSTPRQGAPPNTEAFF.

The chain combines TRBV7-2 with TRBJ2-3, with 7 nucleotides matching TRBD2. V lost 2 bases to trimming and J lost 5 bases; unmatched junction nucleotides: 7. The V gene's germline CDR1 is SGHTA and CDR2 FQGNSA. CDR3 length: 15 amino acids. The CDR3: CASSLSGTSGDTQYF. The CDR3 DNA reads as TGTGCCAGCAGCTTAAGCGGGACTTCCGGAGATACGCAGTATTTT.

The chain links TRBV11-1 to TRBJ2-1; TRBD2 aligns across 8 bases. Germline V lookup: CDR1 SGHAT, CDR2 FQDESV (reference sequence). Trimming cost V 1 base and J 4 bases; bases outside gene matches: 12. This CDR3 comprises 18 residues. DNA for the CDR3: TGTGCCAGCAGCTTAGACTTACTCGTGGCGGGGGGATACAATGAGCAGTTCTTC. Translated: CASSLDLLVAGGYNEQFF. Based on the CDR3 plus reference TRBV11-1 and TRBJ2-1, the full variable domain is EAEVAQSPRYKITEKSQAVAFWCDPISGHATLYWYRQILGQGPELLVQFQDESVVDDSQLPKDRFSAERLKGVDSTLKIQPAELGDSAMYLCASSLDLLVAGGYNEQFFGPGTRLTVL.

The chain uses TRBV6-8 and TRBJ2-3; 12 bases fit TRBD2. Germline-derived CDR1 and CDR2 are MNHGY and SAAAGT. V shed 6 bases, J shed 4 bases, and the junction held 5 bases outside the gene matches. The length of the CDR3 is 15 residues. The DNA of the CDR3 is TGTGCCAGCAGGAAACTAGCGGGGGGACCAGATACGCAGTATTTT. It yields the protein CASRKLAGGPDTQYF.

This clonotype was counted at least ten times. V gene TRBV7-6 combines with J gene TRBJ2-7, with TRBD1 matching over 8 bases. CDR3 size: 14 residues. CDR1 SGHVS and CDR2 FNYEAQ come from the germline V gene. The V segment lost 3 bases and the J segment 0 bases; nucleotides outside the gene matches: 1. DNA for the CDR3: TGTGCCAGCAGCTTCGGGACAGGCTCCTACGAGCAGTACTTC. It is translated as CASSFGTGSYEQYF. The full variable domain, with the rest looked up from reference TRBV7-6 and TRBJ2-7, is GAGVSQSPRYKVTKRGQDVALRCDPISGHVSLYWYRQALGQGPEFLTYFNYEAQQDKSGLPNDRFSAERPEGSISTLTIQRTEQRDSAMYRCASSFGTGSYEQYFGPGTRLTVT.